The 9 T cell receptor beta chains in this list originate from one sample, sequenced in a study of Ad26.COV2.S vaccination and SARS-CoV-2 variants. The method was immunoSEQ multiplex PCR; TCRdb's version includes in-frame clones alone and lacks a portion of them. This sample yields about 450,000 clones, of which approximately 89% are seen a single time; over 2% belongs to the top ten. Treatment given: roughly 20 received Ad26.COV2.S at low or high dose, single or two shots; a few received placebo; per-sample allocation not given. On day 63 after the first injection, vaccine and placebo recipients gave samples. The source material was peripheral blood, sampled in a trial of Ad26.COV2.S vaccine versus placebo. The origin of the receptors is a person aged 18-60 years who received the Ad26.COV2.S COVID-19 vaccine or a placebo.

This chain connects TRBV9 to TRBJ1-5, with 8 bases aligning to TRBD1. The CDR3 is 18 amino acids. The V and J ends lost 4 bases and 5 bases, in that order; junction bases with no gene match: 17. Germline CDR1 SGDLS, CDR2 YYNGEE. CDR3 sequence (DNA): TGTGCCAGCAGCCCAGACTCCGGACAGGGAGACCTTTATCAGCCCCAGCATTTT. Translation gives CASSPDSGQGDLYQPQHF.

The chain carries TRBV5-1 and TRBJ1-2, with 7 bases matching TRBD1. After removal of 4 bases from V and 8 bases from J, the junction contained 14 bases not matched to a gene. This CDR3 is 15 amino acids long. Germline V CDR1 and CDR2: SGHRS, YFSETQ. CDR3 amino acids: CASSQTGLRSYGYTF. CDR3 DNA: TGCGCCAGCAGCCAGACAGGGCTAAGGAGCTACGGCTACACCTTC.

The chain couples TRBV27 to TRBJ2-1, with 10 nucleotides matching TRBD2. Trimming removed 3 bases from V and 9 bases from J; junction bases left unmatched: 11. The germline V gene encodes CDR1 MNHEY and CDR2 SMNVEV (reference sequence). The CDR3 is 16 amino acids. The CDR3 DNA follows: TGTGCCAGCAGTTTGAGTGGAACTAGCGGGATGGGTGAGCAGTTCTTC. This codes for CASSLSGTSGMGEQFF.

The chain recombines TRBV5-4 with TRBJ1-3, with 7 bases that match TRBD1. This CDR3 has 16 amino acids. The junction had 10 bases not matched to a gene; V was cut back by 3 bases and J by 4 bases. The germline gives CDR1 SGHNT, CDR2 YYREEE (reference sequence). The CDR3, as DNA: TGTGCCAGCAGCTCGAAGACACAGGGGCCCGGAAACACCATATATTTT. It codes for CASSSKTQGPGNTIYF.

The chain links TRBV3-1 (or the pseudogene TRBV3-2) to TRBJ2-3; 9 bases align to TRBD2. The junction had 5 bases not matched to a gene; V was cut back by 1 base and J by 6 bases. This CDR3 contains 15 residues. CDR1 and CDR2 (germline): LGHDT, YNNKEL (reference sequence). CDR3 sequence: CASSQASGVFDTQYF. In nucleotides, the CDR3 is TGTGCCAGCAGCCAAGCTAGCGGGGTGTTTGATACGCAGTATTTT.

This chain joins TRBV4-3 and TRBJ2-1; TRBD2 matches at 7 bases. V shed 5 bases, J shed 4 bases, and the junction held 5 bases outside the gene matches. From germline, CDR1 is LGHNA and CDR2 YSLEER. CDR3 size: 14 residues. The CDR3 nucleotides are TGCGCCAGCAGCGGGGGGGAACCGTACAATGAGCAGTTCTTC. As protein: CASSGGEPYNEQFF.

The V call is TRBV5-1, the J call TRBJ2-5; 7 bases fit TRBD2. CDR3 size: 14 residues. Germline CDR1 SGHRS, CDR2 YFSETQ. J gave up 3 bases and V 2 bases, and 4 bases lay outside the gene matches. CDR3 protein: CASSFTAGEETQYF. DNA of the CDR3: TGCGCCAGCAGCTTCACGGCGGGAGAAGAGACCCAGTACTTC.

CDR3: CAAGGPITGELFF. The CDR3 coding sequence is TGTGCCGCGGGGGGGCCGATCACCGGGGAGCTGTTTTTT. This chain links TRBV28 with TRBJ2-2, with 9 bases fitting TRBD2. Trimming took 11 bases from V and 4 from J; bases not matched to a gene: 5. Germline CDR1 is MDHEN and CDR2 is SYDVKM. The CDR3 spans 13 residues.

The chain joins TRBV7-2 to TRBJ1-3, with D perhaps TRBD1 (5 bases). V dropped 3 bases and J dropped 4 bases, with 13 bases sitting between them. Germline CDR1 reads SGHTA; CDR2 reads FQGNSA. The CDR3 extends over 15 amino acids. The CDR3 sequence is CASSLSGARGNTIYF. In DNA, the CDR3 is TGTGCCAGCAGCTTGAGTGGGGCGAGGGGAAACACCATATATTTT.